These T cell receptor beta chains were read from a single sample in a study of response to subunit inactivated influenza vaccine. TCRdb itself ran the RT-PCR reads through MiXCR, one entry per CDR3 protein. In the table there are almost 250,000 distinct CDR3 sequences, 12% of which are singletons. The input for sequencing was non-naive T cells sorted from PBMCs, taken less than 15 days before vaccination. The origin of the receptors is a man aged 45-60 years who received an inactivated influenza vaccine. Each CDR3 is given with its conserved first and last residue. A D gene is named only where the DNA matches it firmly. Expanded clones get a size class; other rows say once, few or many, or leave the size out.

V gene	clone size	D gene	J gene	CDR3 protein	CDR3 DNA
TRBV5-6	-	-	TRBJ1-1	CASSLYLTEAFF	TGTGCCAGCAGCCTGTACCTGACTGAAGCTTTCTTT
TRBV20-1	many	-	TRBJ2-7	CSALWGFYLYF	TGCAGTGCTCTATGGGGATTCTACCTATACTTC
TRBV24-1	-	-	TRBJ1-2	CATSGPSRGYTF	TGTGCCACCAGTGGGCCGTCGAGAGGCTACACCTTC
TRBV5-1	-	TRBD1	TRBJ2-5	CASTRDRATQETQYF	TGCGCCAGCACCCGGGACAGGGCTACCCAAGAGACCCAGTACTTC
TRBV5-5	few	TRBD2	TRBJ2-7	CASSLSGRVAYEQYF	TGTGCCAGCAGCTTGTCAGGGAGGGTGGCCTACGAGCAGTACTTC
TRBV19	-	TRBD2	TRBJ2-1	CASRPGLAGGGNEQFF	TGTGCCAGTAGACCGGGACTAGCGGGAGGTGGTAATGAGCAGTTCTTC
TRBV7-2	few	-	TRBJ1-5	CASSSLGRESSQPQHF	TGTGCCAGCAGCTCCCTCGGCAGGGAATCAAGTCAGCCCCAGCATTTT
TRBV4-1	many	TRBD2	TRBJ2-7	CASSLSGGPSYEQYF	TGCGCCAGCAGCCTAAGCGGGGGTCCCTCCTACGAGCAGTACTTC
TRBV29-1	-	-	TRBJ2-7	CSVSGGFGSTYEQYF	TGCAGCGTTTCAGGGGGGTTCGGCAGCACATACGAGCAGTACTTC
TRBV5-1	many	-	TRBJ2-3	CASSWMTPSTDTQYF	TGCGCCAGCAGCTGGATGACACCTAGCACAGATACGCAGTATTTT
TRBV5-1	many	TRBD1	TRBJ1-6	CASSLGQGVSPLHF	TGCGCCAGCAGCTTGGGACAGGGTGTTTCACCCCTCCACTTT
TRBV20-1	few	-	TRBJ2-3	CSAWTGPTDTQYF	TGCAGTGCTTGGACCGGACCCACAGATACGCAGTATTTT
TRBV13	-	-	TRBJ2-1	CASSFVKGLLSYNEQFF	TGTGCCAGCAGCTTCGTTAAGGGACTTCTCTCCTACAATGAGCAGTTCTTC
TRBV7-2	-	TRBD2	TRBJ2-7	CASSLTSGLGEQYF	TGTGCCAGCAGCTTAACTAGCGGTCTTGGCGAGCAGTACTTC
TRBV19	many	TRBD1	TRBJ2-1	CASSSRDRRVDEQFF	TGTGCCAGTAGTAGCCGGGACAGGCGGGTTGATGAGCAGTTCTTC
TRBV6-1	many	TRBD1	TRBJ2-7	CASSGGQNYEQYF	TGTGCCAGCAGTGGGGGACAGAACTACGAGCAGTACTTC
TRBV18	-	-	TRBJ2-7	CASSPSQGYEQYF	TGTGCCAGCTCACCAAGCCAGGGCTACGAGCAGTACTTC
TRBV5-6	many	-	TRBJ2-1	CASTPGEGSYNEQFF	TGTGCCAGCACGCCAGGGGAGGGATCCTACAATGAGCAGTTCTTC
TRBV5-1	many	TRBD2	TRBJ2-1	CASSRGGGYDEQFF	TGCGCCAGCTCCCGTGGGGGGGGTTACGATGAGCAGTTCTTC
TRBV28	few	TRBD2	TRBJ2-1	CASVGGSSYNEQFF	TGTGCCAGCGTGGGCGGGAGCTCCTACAATGAGCAGTTCTTC
TRBV10-3	few	-	TRBJ2-7	CAARGSGGYEQYF	TGTGCCGCGCGGGGCAGCGGTGGGTACGAGCAGTACTTC
TRBV20-1	-	-	TRBJ1-1	CSARDRPGRMNTEAFF	TGCAGTGCTAGAGATCGTCCTGGACGGATGAACACTGAAGCTTTCTTT
TRBV5-1	-	TRBD2	TRBJ2-4	CASSLGSGGKNIQYF	TGCGCCAGCAGCTTGGGGTCGGGGGGCAAAAACATTCAGTACTTC
TRBV5-5	many	-	TRBJ2-6	CASSLRVVSMGANVLTF	TGTGCCAGCAGCTTGCGGGTGGTTAGTATGGGGGCCAACGTCCTGACTTTC
TRBV19	-	-	TRBJ2-2	CASSYVTPDTGELFF	TGTGCCAGTAGTTATGTGACGCCGGACACCGGGGAGCTGTTTTTT
TRBV5-1	-	TRBD1	TRBJ2-1	CASSLEDRGGYNEQFF	TGCGCCAGCAGCTTAGAGGACAGGGGAGGCTACAATGAGCAGTTCTTC
TRBV12-3/TRBV12-4	-	TRBD1	TRBJ1-2	CASSLASQGVDGYTF	TGTGCCAGCAGTTTAGCGTCGCAGGGGGTAGATGGCTACACCTTC
TRBV7-9	many	TRBD1	TRBJ2-5	CASSRGQRQETQYF	TGTGCCAGCAGCCGGGGACAGCGACAAGAGACCCAGTACTTC
TRBV5-8	-	-	TRBJ2-1	CASNREYSYNEQFF	TGTGCCAGCAATCGAGAATACTCCTACAATGAGCAGTTCTTC
TRBV11-2	few	-	TRBJ2-7	CASSLSGVGQGYEQYF	TGTGCCAGCAGCTTAAGCGGCGTCGGCCAGGGATACGAGCAGTACTTC
TRBV20-1	-	TRBD2	TRBJ2-3	CSARGTSNLDTQYF	TGCAGTGCTAGGGGGACTAGTAATTTGGATACGCAGTATTTT
TRBV7-6	-	-	TRBJ2-5	CASSLGGGSGRETQYF	TGTGCCAGCAGCTTAGGGGGTGGGTCCGGGCGTGAGACCCAGTACTTC
TRBV29-1	few	TRBD1	TRBJ1-2	CSVERQGAHGYTF	TGCAGCGTTGAGAGACAGGGGGCCCATGGCTACACCTTC
TRBV12-3/TRBV12-4	few	-	TRBJ1-2	CASSYINYGYTF	TGTGCCAGCAGTTACATAAACTATGGCTACACCTTC
TRBV4-1	few	TRBD1	TRBJ2-7	CASSRNGQGYEQYF	TGCGCCAGCAGCCGCAACGGACAGGGCTACGAGCAGTACTTC
TRBV4-1	few	TRBD2	TRBJ2-1	CASSQRLAGGRGNEQFF	TGCGCCAGCAGCCAACGACTAGCGGGGGGGCGGGGCAATGAGCAGTTCTTC
TRBV28	-	-	TRBJ1-4	CASYGPQREKLFF	TGTGCCAGCTACGGACCTCAGCGTGAAAAACTGTTTTTT
TRBV28	-	TRBD1	TRBJ2-5	CASSTGEMGQYF	TGTGCCAGCAGTACAGGGGAGATGGGCCAGTACTTC
TRBV10-2	-	-	TRBJ1-6	CASTPEGSSPLHF	TGCGCCAGCACCCCTGAAGGGTCTTCACCCCTCCACTTT
TRBV28	few	TRBD2	TRBJ2-7	CASNLLAGGPYEQYF	TGTGCCAGCAACTTACTAGCGGGGGGACCGTACGAGCAGTACTTC
TRBV7-8	few	-	TRBJ1-1	CASSLAKVTEAFF	TGTGCCAGCAGCTTAGCGAAAGTCACTGAAGCTTTCTTT
TRBV20-1	-	-	TRBJ2-1	CSAGSPAGLNEQFF	TGCAGTGCCGGGTCTCCAGCGGGCCTCAATGAGCAGTTCTTC
TRBV18	-	-	TRBJ2-5	CASSRSGRQETQYF	TGTGCCAGCTCACGGAGCGGGCGCCAAGAGACCCAGTACTTC
TRBV3-1	-	-	TRBJ2-7	CASSQNGAGGYEQYF	TGTGCCAGCAGCCAAAACGGAGCGGGTGGGTACGAGCAGTACTTC
TRBV7-2	few	TRBD2	TRBJ2-7	CASSPRTSGIYLYEQYF	TGTGCCAGCAGCCCCCGGACTAGCGGAATATACCTCTACGAGCAGTACTTC
TRBV4-3	-	-	TRBJ2-3	CASSLSAGDTQYF	TGCGCCAGCAGCCTCAGCGCGGGGGATACGCAGTATTTT
TRBV20-1	few	TRBD2	TRBJ2-3	CSARGGLAGEGWGTDTQYF	TGCAGTGCTAGAGGTGGACTAGCGGGAGAGGGGTGGGGCACAGATACGCAGTATTTT
TRBV19	many	-	TRBJ2-3	CASSMGAGLTDTQYF	TGTGCCAGTAGTATGGGGGCTGGGCTCACAGATACGCAGTATTTT
TRBV12-3/TRBV12-4	few	-	TRBJ1-2	CASSLWGGGYGYTF	TGTGCCAGCAGTTTGTGGGGTGGCGGCTATGGCTACACCTTC